Shown below are 21 T cell receptor beta chains from a single sample sequenced in a study of T cells in Graves' hyperthyroidism and ophthalmopathy. Researchers amplified the TCR beta CDR3 regions from RNA transcripts. With the HTBI primer set, the TCR CDR3 went through a first round of RT-PCR. MiXCR was run by TCRdb on the multiplex PCR reads, yielding one entry per CDR3 protein. The table has a few hundred thousand distinct CDR3 sequences, around 14% seen once; the top ten hold around a quarter. The specimen sequenced was blood. The receptors derive from a woman younger than 30 with Graves' hyperthyroidism that later progressed to Graves' ophthalmopathy.

This clonotype was counted ten times or more. The chain couples TRBV27 to TRBJ2-3, with D perhaps TRBD2 (5 bases). Per germline, CDR1 MNHEY and CDR2 SMNVEV (reference sequence). V was shortened by 8 bases and J by 3 bases, with 21 bases between the two germline ends. CDR3 length: 16 residues. The CDR3: CASRPLRGGMTDTQYF. CDR3 nucleotides: TGTGCCAGCCGTCCGCTACGGGGTGGTATGACAGATACGCAGTATTTT.

This clonotype has a count of ten or more. The chain uses TRBV20-1 and TRBJ2-1; 8 nucleotides line up with TRBD1. The CDR3 loop spans 16 amino acids. In germline, CDR1 is DFQATT, CDR2 SNEGSKA (reference sequence). V shed 4 bases and J 7 bases; nucleotides not matched to a gene: 15. The CDR3 nucleotides read TGCAGTGCTACAACGGACAGGGAAGGAGGAGGGAATGAGCAGTTCTTC. Translated: CSATTDREGGGNEQFF.

In its sample, this clonotype was seen many times. CDR3 in amino acids: CASSSNRGRNTEAFF. The DNA for the CDR3 is TGTGCCAGCAGCTCTAACAGGGGGCGTAACACTGAAGCTTTCTTT. This chain connects TRBV7-9 to TRBJ1-1, with 9 bases matching TRBD1. V gave up 4 bases and J gave up 2 bases; unmatched junction bases: 5. The CDR3 runs 15 residues. CDR1 SEHNR and CDR2 FQNEAQ come from the germline V gene (reference sequence).

Here the CDR3 DNA reads TGCAGCGTTAAGGGTTTGGGGGTAGAGCAGTTCTTC. It specifies CSVKGLGVEQFF. The V and J genes are TRBV29-1 and TRBJ2-1, with D perhaps given as TRBD1 or TRBD2 (5 bases each). The ends were cut back, 5 bases at V and 10 bases at J, with 15 bases in the middle. Germline assignment: CDR1 SQVTM and CDR2 ANQGSEA. The CDR3 runs to 12 residues.

This clonotype was counted between two and nine times. This sequence joins TRBV29-1 and TRBJ1-6, with no clear D. Per germline, CDR1 SQVTM and CDR2 ANQGSEA. The germline V and J ends were trimmed by 6 bases and 9 bases, with 15 bases remaining between them. The CDR3 length is 13 residues. The DNA of the CDR3 is TGCAGCGTAAAGGACGGGGAGGGTTCACCCCTCCACTTT. It specifies CSVKDGEGSPLHF.

This clonotype was counted a few times. The gene calls are TRBV30 and TRBJ1-5, with a tentative D call TRBD1 (6 bases). Germline V lookup: CDR1 GTSNPN, CDR2 SVGIG (reference sequence). This CDR3 is 14 amino acids long. Trimming shortened V by 0 bases and J by 4 bases, and 10 bases separated the two germline ends. CDR3 in amino acids: CAWSVTQGNQPQHF. DNA of the CDR3: TGTGCCTGGAGTGTCACTCAGGGGAATCAGCCCCAGCATTTT. Drawing the rest from reference TRBV30 and TRBJ1-5, the complete variable domain is SQTIHQWPATLVQPVGSPLSLECTVEGTSNPNLYWYRQAAGRGLQLLFYSVGIGQISSEVPQNLSASRPQDRQFILSSKKLLLSDSGFYLCAWSVTQGNQPQHFGDGTRLSIL.

The chain employs TRBV7-4 and TRBJ2-4; D remains unclear. Germline CDR1 SGHVT, CDR2 SQSDAQ. The CDR3 is 16 residues long. Between the trimmed V and J ends, which lost 1 base and 0 bases, there was a span of 10 bases. The CDR3 region is CASSLVSGIAKNIQYF. Written as DNA, the CDR3 is TGTGCCAGCAGCTTAGTTTCGGGTATAGCCAAAAACATTCAGTACTTC.

This clonotype was observed many times. J is TRBJ2-7 and V is TRBV2, with D unresolved. Trimming shortened V by 4 bases and J by 0 bases, and 7 bases separated the two germline ends. This CDR3 has 13 amino acids. The germline V gene has CDR1 SNHLY and CDR2 FYNNEI. In DNA, the CDR3 is TGTGCCAGCAGTGCCGACATCTCCTACGAGCAGTACTTC. Encoded protein: CASSADISYEQYF.

There are many counts of this clonotype. The chain employs TRBV2 and TRBJ2-7, with 7 bases matching TRBD1. V shed 6 bases and J 6 bases; nucleotides not matched to a gene: 17. The CDR3 has 16 residues. Germline lookup yields CDR1 SNHLY and CDR2 FYNNEI. CDR3 sequence: CASRPTGVRDGGEQYF. CDR3 in DNA: TGTGCCAGCAGGCCCACAGGGGTAAGGGATGGGGGCGAGCAGTACTTC.

This clonotype was picked up a small number of times. CDR3 sequence: CSVELGGPETQYF. As DNA, the CDR3 is TGCAGCGTTGAGTTAGGGGGGCCAGAGACCCAGTACTTC. V and J are TRBV29-1 and TRBJ2-5; either TRBD1 or TRBD2 may supply D (6 bases each). Germline V gives CDR1 SQVTM, CDR2 ANQGSEA. The V end lost 3 bases, the J end lost 4 bases, and 12 bases lay between the germline ends. This CDR3 comprises 13 residues. The entire variable domain, with the rest obtained from reference TRBV29-1 and TRBJ2-5, is as follows: SAVISQKPSRDICQRGTSLTIQCQVDSQVTMMFWYRQQPGQSLTLIATANQGSEATYESGFVIDKFPISRPNLTFSTLTVSNMSPEDSSIYLCSVELGGPETQYFGPGTRLLVL.

In its sample, this clonotype was seen many times. V and J are TRBV11-3 and TRBJ2-5; D may be TRBD2 (7 bases). The germline gives CDR1 SGHNT, CDR2 YENEEA. Trimming stripped 5 bases from V and 4 bases from J, with 14 bases between. CDR3 length: 14 amino acids. CDR3 DNA sequence: TGTGCCAGCAGCATCGAGGGGGGGTCAGAGACCCAGTACTTC. It translates to CASSIEGGSETQYF.

This clonotype showed up many times. The V call is TRBV6-1, the J call TRBJ2-3; 10 nucleotides agree with TRBD2. The trim removed 6 bases at V and 1 base at J, leaving 7 bases unmatched. Looked up from germline, CDR1 is MNHNS and CDR2 is SASEGT. This CDR3 has 16 residues. The CDR3 is CASSPSGTSGTDTQYF. The DNA for the CDR3 is TGTGCCAGCAGCCCATCCGGGACTAGCGGCACAGATACGCAGTATTTT.

This clonotype was counted ten times or more. The chain couples TRBV27 to TRBJ1-4; D is ambiguous. The CDR3 sequence is 13 residues long. V dropped 1 base and J dropped 3 bases, with 3 bases sitting between them. Germline V gene data show CDR1 as MNHEY and CDR2 as SMNVEV (reference sequence). The CDR3 region has the DNA TGTGCCAGCAGTTTATTTTCTAATGAAAAACTGTTTTTT. Translating it yields CASSLFSNEKLFF.

The rearrangement links TRBV18 to TRBJ1-3, with a tentative D call TRBD1 (5 bases). V was cut by 3 bases and J by 0 bases, with 21 bases left in between. This CDR3 has 19 amino acids. From germline, CDR1 is KGHSH and CDR2 LQKENI. Here the CDR3 reads CASSPRPGRGPHSGNTIYF. Here the CDR3 DNA reads TGTGCCAGCTCACCTCGACCTGGAAGGGGCCCACACTCTGGAAACACCATATATTTT.

This clonotype showed up many times. The chain employs TRBV20-1 and TRBJ1-1, with D hard to call. Trimming removed 0 bases from V and 8 bases from J, with 13 bases in between. CDR3 length: 13 residues. Germline loops: CDR1 DFQATT, CDR2 SNEGSKA (reference sequence). CDR3 nucleotides: TGCAGTGCTAGAGAAAGGACCGTCACGGAAGCTTTCTTT. It translates to CSARERTVTEAFF.

This clonotype was picked up many times. J is TRBJ2-3 and V is TRBV7-2; D perhaps matches TRBD2 (5 bases). Germline V gives CDR1 SGHTA, CDR2 FQGNSA. The CDR3 totals 16 residues. The V gene lost 1 base and the J gene lost 0 bases, with 11 bases spanning the gap. The CDR3 protein is CASSLEARASTDTQYF. The CDR3 nucleotides are TGTGCCAGCAGCTTAGAAGCGCGGGCTAGCACAGATACGCAGTATTTT.

This clonotype was seen a handful of times. V is TRBV6-1 and J is TRBJ1-5; TRBD1 aligns across 10 bases. The CDR3 loop spans 16 amino acids. Trimming removed 1 base from V and 5 bases from J; junction bases left unmatched: 5. CDR1 and CDR2 from the germline V gene are MNHNS and SASEGT. The CDR3 region is CASSEETGQGHQPQHF. In DNA, the CDR3 is TGTGCCAGCAGTGAAGAGACGGGACAGGGGCATCAGCCCCAGCATTTT.

This clonotype was seen a few times. The chain combines TRBV20-1 with TRBJ2-1; 9 bases align to TRBD2. The germline CDR1 and CDR2 sequences are DFQATT and SNEGSKA (reference sequence). The CDR3 runs 15 residues. After removal of 0 bases from V and 6 bases from J, the junction contained 6 bases not matched to a gene. The chain's CDR3 is CSARDRASGTNEQFF. CDR3 sequence (DNA): TGCAGTGCTAGAGATAGGGCTAGCGGGACCAATGAGCAGTTCTTC.

The chain carries TRBV10-3 and TRBJ2-7; 9 nucleotides match TRBD1. The CDR3 extends over 13 amino acids. Germline V CDR1 and CDR2: ENHRY, SYGVKD. V dropped 10 bases and J dropped 4; count of bases not matched to a gene: 8. CDR3: CATSPGQGYEQYF. The CDR3 coding sequence is TGTGCCACCTCCCCGGGACAGGGATACGAGCAGTACTTC.

The gene calls are TRBV11-2 and TRBJ2-1, with TRBD2 matching over 8 bases. After removal of 1 base from V and 4 bases from J, the junction contained 3 bases not matched to a gene. The CDR3 runs 15 residues. CDR1 and CDR2 from the germline V gene are SGHAT and FQNNGV. The chain's CDR3 is CASSLAGGMYNEQFF. DNA of the CDR3: TGTGCCAGCAGCTTAGCGGGAGGGATGTACAATGAGCAGTTCTTC.

As for this clonotype: A much more abundant neighbour one base away suggests this may be a read error. V is TRBV12-3 or TRBV12-4 and J is TRBJ2-5; 11 positions agree with TRBD1. This CDR3 comprises 15 residues. V lost 3 bases, J lost 4 bases, and 4 bases stayed unmatched. CDR3 sequence reads: CASSFVGQGGETQYF. The CDR3 DNA follows: TGTGCCAGCAGTTTTGTGGGACAGGGGGGAGAGACCCAGTACTTC.